This T cell receptor (beta chain) was identified during a study of T cell responses to AZD1222 COVID-19 vaccine. Data came from immunoSEQ multiplex PCR; TCRdb stores just in-frame clones and leaves some out. The sample shows about 120,000 clones, 85% to 90% of them seen only once. The CDR3 covers 13 residues. The germline V and J ends were trimmed by 4 bases and 5 bases, with 8 bases remaining between them. Germline V gives CDR1 MGHDK, CDR2 SYGVNS. Whole-study findings and limits: Two AZD1222 doses significantly raised spike-specific TCR breadth and depth over controls.

In this sample, this clone turned up once. What it recognizes is unknown. The V and J genes are TRBV25-1 and TRBJ2-2; D gene ambiguous. Sequenced material: peripheral blood, taken 28 days after the second AZD1222 dose. The sequence was collected from an adult who received the AZD1222 COVID-19 vaccine. The CDR3: CASSVVRTGELFF. CDR3 nucleotides: TGTGCCAGCAGTGTGGTTCGAACCGGGGAGCTGTTTTTT.